This T cell receptor (beta chain) was found in a study of blood T cells in healthy people across ages. The authors drew around 9.3 milliliters of peripheral blood from each donor. Isolation recovered at least 6 million PBMCs from every sample. A minimum of 6 micrograms of total RNA was extracted per sample. Study-level results: CMV status of donors was unknown, possibly confounding expanded clonotype changes.

Then a second PCR, running about 6 to 11 cycles, was carried out with a sample-barcoded 5' primer and a J-beta primer mix. TCRdb called the 5' RACE reads again in MiXCR, with one record for every CDR3 protein. The table has about a million distinct CDR3 sequences, 35% to 40% seen once. Worth noting for this clonotype: The antigen is undetermined.

V lost 0 bases and J lost 7, with 15 bases in between. Germline loops: CDR1 LGHNA, CDR2 YSLEER. The CDR3 sequence is 16 residues long. The sequence came from a man aged 18 to 29 in good health. This chain connects TRBV4-3 to TRBJ1-4, with D perhaps matching TRBD1 (6 bases). The sequenced sample was blood. CDR3 bases: TGCGCCAGCAGCCAAGAAAGGGGGACGGGAGGTGAAAAACTGTTTTTT. This sequence encodes CASSQERGTGGEKLFF.